This TCR beta chain was recovered during a study of T-cell reconstitution after alpha-beta-depleted transplantation in children. The authors prepared the TCRbeta library with unique molecular identifiers. TCRdb re-called the PCR reads through MiXCR, storing one row per CDR3 protein. There are around 670,000 distinct CDR3 sequences in the sample; 13% occur only once, and around 0.79% lies in the top ten. This clonotype was found many times. CDR3 length: 12 residues. Germline CDR1 and CDR2: MGHRA and YSYEKL. Trimming removed 1 base at V and 8 bases at J, with 7 bases between. The material was PBMCs, obtained before TCRalphabeta/CD19-depleted stem cell transplant. The chain carries TRBV4-1 and TRBJ2-3; D tentatively fits TRBD1 or TRBD2 (5 bases each). The origin of this receptor is a girl aged 2 to 10 with congenital amegakaryocytic thrombocytopenia, due to receive a stem cell transplant. In DNA form, the CDR3 reads TGCGCCAGCAGCCAAGGGGGGACTACGCAGTATTTT. The encoded protein is CASSQGGTTQYF.